This T cell receptor (beta chain) was observed in a study of shared clonotypes between healthy human individuals. Researchers divided each subset's genomic DNA evenly across several immunoSEQ plates. Generated by immunoSEQ multiplex PCR, the TCRdb table keeps only in-frame clones and is missing some. Here the sample spans about a million clones, around four fifths being singletons. Points from the study as a whole: Only blood was sampled; tissue repertoires likely differ.

Details on this clone: Its target is unknown.

The CDR3 is 17 amino acids. V was cut by 1 base and J by 2 bases, with 18 bases left in between. Looked up from germline, CDR1 is SGHKS and CDR2 is YYEKEE (reference sequence). The source of this sequence is a young man in good health. The chain has TRBV5-5 and TRBJ1-2, with a tentative D call TRBD1 (6 bases). Sequenced input: memory CD4+ T cells sorted from blood. Sample subset: CD45RA-negative fraction. CDR3 sequence reads: CASSLSQGPVGNYGYTF. The CDR3 nucleotides are TGTGCCAGCAGCTTGTCACAGGGCCCCGTGGGGAACTATGGCTACACCTTC.